This is a list of T cell receptor beta chains from one sample in a study of Graves' ophthalmopathy and Graves' hyperthyroidism. TCRdb re-analysed the multiplex PCR reads in MiXCR, keeping a single row per CDR3 protein. The sample lists over a million distinct CDR3 sequences, 35% to 40% occurring once. Sequencing was performed on peripheral blood or thyroid tissue (not recorded which). Source of these receptors: an adult man with Graves' hyperthyroidism. Each CDR3 is given with its conserved first and last residue. The D gene is left open where the match is weak. Clone size is shown for a subset of rows, as once, few, many or a class of expanded clone.

clone size: .; D gene: .; V gene: TRBV4-2; J gene: TRBJ2-7; CDR3 DNA: TGTGCCAGCAGCCAGCCACCGGCGGGCGAGCAGTACTTC; CDR3 protein: CASSQPPAGEQYF
clone size: few; D gene: .; V gene: TRBV5-1; J gene: TRBJ1-5; CDR3 DNA: TGCGCCAGCAGCTTGGATGGCAGGGGGCCCCAGCATTTT; CDR3 protein: CASSLDGRGPQHF
clone size: .; D gene: .; V gene: TRBV28; J gene: TRBJ1-5; CDR3 DNA: TGTGCCAGCAAATGGGGAGATCAGCCCCAGCATTTT; CDR3 protein: CASKWGDQPQHF
clone size: many; D gene: TRBD1; V gene: TRBV5-1; J gene: TRBJ1-6; CDR3 DNA: TGCGCCAGCAGACCGGGACAGTTGGATTCACCCCTCCACTTT; CDR3 protein: CASRPGQLDSPLHF
clone size: .; D gene: .; V gene: TRBV14; J gene: TRBJ1-1; CDR3 DNA: TGTGCCAGCAGCCATGCTATTCCGGAGGGCACTGAAGCTTTCTTT; CDR3 protein: CASSHAIPEGTEAFF
clone size: many; D gene: .; V gene: TRBV7-8; J gene: TRBJ2-2; CDR3 DNA: TGTGCCAGCAGCACAAGCCCGTTCCACCCCACCGGGGAGCTGTTTTTT; CDR3 protein: CASSTSPFHPTGELFF
clone size: .; D gene: .; V gene: TRBV24-1; J gene: TRBJ2-5; CDR3 DNA: TGTGCCACCAGTACTACAGGGAAGACCCAGTACTTC; CDR3 protein: CATSTTGKTQYF
clone size: many; D gene: .; V gene: TRBV7-9; J gene: TRBJ2-5; CDR3 DNA: TGTGCCAGCAGTCCTGACAGTCTGACCCAAGAGACCCAGTACTTC; CDR3 protein: CASSPDSLTQETQYF
clone size: few; D gene: .; V gene: TRBV20-1; J gene: TRBJ1-6; CDR3 DNA: TGCAGTGCTAGTTCCCAGGGCTTGGGTAATTCACCCCTCCACTTT; CDR3 protein: CSASSQGLGNSPLHF
clone size: many; D gene: .; V gene: TRBV5-1; J gene: TRBJ1-1; CDR3 DNA: TGTGCCAGCAGCTTAACGGGGGCCACTGAAGCTTTCTTT; CDR3 protein: CASSLTGATEAFF